The 28 T cell receptor beta chains given below trace back to one sample, sequenced in a study of cytomegalovirus exposure and HLA in healthy donors. Primers included in the PCR were 60 Vbeta and 13 Jbeta primers. Assay used: immunoSEQ multiplex PCR; TCRdb lists only in-frame clones, some missing. The specimen's table records under 200,000 clones. The specimen sequenced was PBMCs. These receptors all stem from a man under 40 in good health and CMV-seronegative.

This chain joins TRBV28 and TRBJ1-2, with TRBD1 identical over 8 bases. The V and J ends lost 6 bases and 8 bases, in that order; junction bases with no gene match: 8. Germline V gene lookup returns CDR1 MDHEN and CDR2 SYDVKM. This CDR3 contains 13 residues. The CDR3 DNA is TGTGCCAGCAGCCCTGGACAGGGATGGGGCTACACCTTC. It translates to CASSPGQGWGYTF.

The chain uses TRBV7-6 and TRBJ2-7; TRBD1 matches 7 bases. With 4 bases clipped from V and 0 bases from J, the junction kept 9 bases outside the gene matches. Looked up from germline, CDR1 is SGHVS and CDR2 is FNYEAQ. CDR3 length equals 16 residues. In nucleotides, the CDR3 is TGTGCCAGCAGCTCCCCCAGGGGACAGTCCTCCTACGAGCAGTACTTC. Translating it yields CASSSPRGQSSYEQYF.

The chain employs TRBV5-6 and TRBJ1-1; possible D gene TRBD1, 6 bases. Trimming pared 0 bases from V and 4 bases from J, leaving 13 bases between. Germline lookup yields CDR1 SGHDT and CDR2 YYEEEE. The CDR3 length is 15 residues. Here the CDR3 DNA reads TGTGCCAGCAGCTTGGTCAGGGGTCGGGTCACTGAAGCTTTCTTT. Translated: CASSLVRGRVTEAFF.

The genes are TRBV7-9 and TRBJ2-1, with 9 bases fitting TRBD2. Germline V gene sequence: CDR1 SEHNR, CDR2 FQNEAQ (reference sequence). The CDR3 covers 16 residues. V was pared by 0 bases and J by 3 bases, with 3 bases of the junction left unmatched. The CDR3 reads CASSLAASGIYNEQFF. CDR3 in DNA: TGTGCCAGCAGCTTAGCTGCTAGCGGGATCTACAATGAGCAGTTCTTC.

The chain recombines TRBV11-3 with TRBJ1-1; 8 bases map to TRBD1. The trim removed 5 bases at V and 4 bases at J, leaving 6 bases unmatched. The CDR3 is 14 residues long. Germline CDR1 is SGHNT and CDR2 is YENEEA. CDR3 protein: CASSLNRGSTEAFF. For the CDR3, the DNA is TGTGCCAGCAGCCTTAACAGGGGGAGCACTGAAGCTTTCTTT. The variable domain in full, completed from reference TRBV11-3 and TRBJ1-1, reads EAGVVQSPRYKIIEKKQPVAFWCNPISGHNTLYWYLQNLGQGPELLIRYENEEAVDDSQLPKDRFSAERLKGVDSTLKIQPAELGDSAVYLCASSLNRGSTEAFFGQGTRLTVV.

The chain recombines TRBV6-4 with TRBJ2-1; 7 bases map to TRBD2. Looked up from germline, CDR1 is MRHNA and CDR2 is SNTAGT. This CDR3 contains 15 residues. The V and J ends lost 6 bases and 5 bases, in that order; junction bases with no gene match: 10. This chain's CDR3 is CASSAGLGVDNEQFF. In DNA, the CDR3 is TGTGCCAGCAGCGCCGGACTAGGGGTTGACAATGAGCAGTTCTTC.

J is TRBJ1-1 and V is TRBV14; D not certain. Germline V CDR1 and CDR2: SGHDN, FVKESK. The CDR3 length is 14 residues. Trimming left V 4 bases short and J 3 bases short, with 12 bases between. For the CDR3, the DNA is TGTGCCAGCAGCCGAACGTCCTACTACACTGAAGCTTTCTTT. Amino acids: CASSRTSYYTEAFF.

The chain uses TRBV15 and TRBJ2-7; D remains ambiguous. Per germline, CDR1 LNHNV and CDR2 YYDKDF (reference sequence). Trimming removed 1 base from V and 1 base from J, with 8 bases in between. The CDR3 runs to 14 residues. CDR3 DNA: TGTGCCACCAGCAGAGTCTTTGCGTCCTACGAGCAGTACTTC. This sequence encodes CATSRVFASYEQYF.

The chain couples TRBV13 to TRBJ2-7; D might be TRBD2 (6 bases). The CDR3 has 14 amino acids. Trimming cost V 4 bases and J 3 bases, with 13 bases left between them. Per germline, CDR1 PRHDT and CDR2 FYEKMQ (reference sequence). The CDR3 coding sequence is TGTGCCAGCAGCTCTACGGGACTCCGCTACGAGCAGTACTTC. It yields the protein CASSSTGLRYEQYF.

V usage is TRBV6-5 and J usage is TRBJ1-4; a weak D match, TRBD1 (5 bases). The CDR3 sequence is 15 residues long. The germline V and J ends were trimmed by 0 bases and 4 bases, with 9 bases remaining between them. Germline V CDR1 and CDR2: MNHEY, SVGAGI. The CDR3 DNA sequence: TGTGCCAGCAGTTACTCGAGACAGTTTAATGAAAAACTGTTTTTT. This encodes CASSYSRQFNEKLFF.

V and J are TRBV5-1 and TRBJ2-1, with D possibly being TRBD1 (6 bases). V dropped 0 bases and J dropped 6 bases, with 16 bases sitting between them. The germline V gene encodes CDR1 SGHRS and CDR2 YFSETQ. The length of the CDR3 is 16 residues. In DNA form, the CDR3 reads TGCGCCAGCAGCTTGGTTACACAGGGTATTACCAATGAGCAGTTCTTC. Encoded protein: CASSLVTQGITNEQFF.

This chain connects TRBV19 to TRBJ1-1; TRBD1 matches 7 bases. This CDR3 comprises 13 residues. Germline CDR1 LNHDA, CDR2 SQIVND (reference sequence). V was clipped by 2 bases and J by 4 bases; unmatched bases: 1. The CDR3 loop is CASSIRTGTEAFF. In nucleotides, the CDR3 is TGTGCCAGTAGTATAAGGACAGGCACTGAAGCTTTCTTT.

The chain has TRBV5-1 and TRBJ2-3; 9 nucleotides line up with TRBD1. The J segment lost 8 bases and the V segment lost 0 bases, leaving 7 bases of the junction unmatched. Germline V CDR1 and CDR2: SGHRS, YFSETQ. The CDR3 is 15 residues long. The CDR3 nucleotides are TGCGCCAGCAGCTTGGACAGGGGGCCAGCGGGTACGCAGTATTTT. Residues: CASSLDRGPAGTQYF.

The J gene is TRBJ2-5, the V gene TRBV30; 7 nucleotides match TRBD2. Germline V gene sequence: CDR1 GTSNPN, CDR2 SVGIG (reference sequence). The ends lost 4 bases at V and 3 bases at J; junction bases unmatched: 5. The CDR3 length is 13 residues. This CDR3 is CAWTHGGEETQYF. The CDR3 DNA reads TGTGCCTGGACCCATGGGGGGGAAGAGACCCAGTACTTC.

V is TRBV19 and J is TRBJ2-6; TRBD2 matches 10 bases. This CDR3 region has 18 residues. J gave up 2 bases and V 6 bases, and 10 bases lay outside the gene matches. Germline CDR1 is LNHDA and CDR2 is SQIVND (reference sequence). The CDR3 DNA sequence: TGTGCCAGTAGCTCCAGCGGGAGGGCCGTAGCTGGGGCCAACGTCCTGACTTTC. Its protein is CASSSSGRAVAGANVLTF.

This chain uses TRBV28 with TRBJ2-7; 8 nucleotides agree with TRBD1. The J segment lost 5 bases and the V segment lost 7 bases, leaving 13 bases of the junction unmatched. Germline V gene data show CDR1 as MDHEN and CDR2 as SYDVKM. The CDR3 covers 15 residues. The CDR3 DNA follows: TGTGCCAGCACCCTTCTTGGACAGGGTATCCACGAGCAGTACTTC. Translation gives CASTLLGQGIHEQYF.

The chain carries TRBV5-1 and TRBJ2-3; 10 bases align to TRBD2. CDR3 size: 17 residues. V lost 0 bases to trimming and J lost 0 bases; unmatched junction nucleotides: 4. Germline V CDR1 and CDR2: SGHRS, YFSETQ. In DNA, the CDR3 is TGCGCCAGCAGCTTGGCCCCTAGCGGGAGAAGCACAGATACGCAGTATTTT. Translating it yields CASSLAPSGRSTDTQYF.

For the CDR3, the DNA is TGTGCCAGCAGCTTCTTAGAAGAGGCTGAAAAACTGTTTTTT. Translating gives CASSFLEEAEKLFF. The chain couples TRBV7-9 to TRBJ1-4; D gene ambiguous. Between the trimmed V and J ends, which lost 3 bases and 7 bases, there was a span of 12 bases. Germline V gives CDR1 SEHNR, CDR2 FQNEAQ (reference sequence). The CDR3 is made up of 14 amino acids.

The gene calls are TRBV9 and TRBJ2-1; weak D call: TRBD2 (6 bases). This CDR3 comprises 15 residues. Deletions cut 1 base from V and 0 bases from J, with 8 bases between. In germline, CDR1 is SGDLS, CDR2 YYNGEE. The CDR3 is CASSVYGSSYNEQFF. For the CDR3, the DNA is TGTGCCAGCAGCGTATACGGGAGCTCCTACAATGAGCAGTTCTTC.

Of note for this clone: Compared with germline, one end of the junction differs, possibly owing to a read error. Here the CDR3 DNA reads TGCGCCAGCAGATTGGGAGCGGGACGTAGCACAGATACGCAGTATTTT. It specifies CASRLGAGRSTDTQYF. V is TRBV5-1 and J is TRBJ2-3, with 7 bases matching TRBD2. Germline V gene data show CDR1 as SGHRS and CDR2 as YFSETQ. This CDR3 spans 16 amino acids.

The rearrangement uses TRBV6-4 and TRBJ2-1; the match to TRBD2 covers 11 bases. V shed 4 bases and J 8 bases; nucleotides not matched to a gene: 7. Germline V gene sequence: CDR1 MRHNA, CDR2 SNTAGT. There are 15 residues in the CDR3. The CDR3 protein is CASSGDSGRADEQFF. CDR3 DNA: TGTGCCAGCAGTGGGGATAGCGGGAGGGCCGATGAGCAGTTCTTC.

V gene TRBV10-2 combines with J gene TRBJ1-5; no clear D. Deletions cut 8 bases from V and 2 bases from J, with 16 bases between. The CDR3 has 15 amino acids. Germline V gene data show CDR1 as WSHSY and CDR2 as SAAADI. The CDR3: CASWVGWQGNQPQHF. As DNA, the CDR3 is TGCGCCAGCTGGGTTGGGTGGCAGGGCAATCAGCCCCAGCATTTT.

The chain links TRBV28 to TRBJ2-3, with 7 bases aligning to TRBD2. Germline values: CDR1 MDHEN, CDR2 SYDVKM. The J segment lost 4 bases and the V segment lost 5 bases, leaving 3 bases of the junction unmatched. The CDR3 is 13 residues long. The CDR3, as DNA: TGTGCCAGCAGTGGGAGGGTAGCAGATACGCAGTATTTT. This gives the protein CASSGRVADTQYF.

Regarding this clone: A read error may produce the germline difference seen at one junction end. The V gene is TRBV5-6, the J gene TRBJ2-3; D gene unclear. The CDR3 spans 13 residues. The germline V gene has CDR1 SGHDT and CDR2 YYEEEE. In DNA, the CDR3 is TGTGCCAGCAGGTTGACGAGCACAGATATGCAGTATTTT. Its translation: CASRLTSTDMQYF.

The chain employs TRBV5-4 and TRBJ2-3, with unresolved D. V shed 5 bases and J shed 2 bases, with 6 bases lying between them. This CDR3 region has 12 residues. CDR1 and CDR2 from the germline V gene are SGHNT and YYREEE (reference sequence). CDR3 DNA: TGTGCCAGCAGACACGACACAGATACGCAGTATTTT. Its protein product is CASRHDTDTQYF. The full variable domain, rest sourced from reference TRBV5-4 and TRBJ2-3, is ETGVTQSPTHLIKTRGQQVTLRCSSQSGHNTVSWYQQALGQGPQFIFQYYREEENGRGNFPPRFSGLQFPNYSSELNVNALELDDSALYLCASRHDTDTQYFGPGTRLTVL.

The genes are TRBV9 and TRBJ1-1; no definite D call. The CDR3 runs to 14 residues. The germline CDR1 and CDR2 sequences are SGDLS and YYNGEE. V was clipped by 5 bases and J by 1 base, with 12 bases between them. The CDR3 nucleotides are TGTGCCAGCAGGAGGATAAATGAGAACACTGAAGCTTTCTTT. This sequence encodes CASRRINENTEAFF.

The CDR3 bases are TGCAGCGTTAAATCGACAGACCTCAATCAGCCCCAGCATTTT. It specifies CSVKSTDLNQPQHF. The chain is built from TRBV29-1 and TRBJ1-5, with D perhaps matching TRBD1 (5 bases). Germline values: CDR1 SQVTM, CDR2 ANQGSEA. Trimming cost V 5 bases and J 3 bases, with 14 bases left between them. The CDR3 length is 14 residues.

V usage is TRBV7-9 and J usage is TRBJ1-2; TRBD1 is a possible D gene (6 bases). This CDR3 comprises 15 residues. The germline gives CDR1 SEHNR, CDR2 FQNEAQ (reference sequence). Trimming pared 5 bases from V and 0 bases from J, leaving 13 bases between. The CDR3 DNA is TGTGCCAGCAGCCCCGGACAGCGAACTAACTATGGCTACACCTTC. This codes for CASSPGQRTNYGYTF.